The source of this T cell receptor beta chain is a study of T cell responses to AZD1222 COVID-19 vaccine. Produced via immunoSEQ multiplex PCR; TCRdb's table is partial and in-frame only. The sample contains roughly 150,000 clones, about 92% of which appear only once. V lost 2 bases and J lost 4, with 12 bases in between. The CDR3 totals 13 residues. CDR1 and CDR2 (germline): GTSNPN, SVGIG (reference sequence). This receptor was identified in an adult who received the AZD1222 COVID-19 vaccine. This rearrangement joins TRBV30 to TRBJ2-7; a weak D match, TRBD2 (5 bases). Sequenced here: peripheral blood, sampled 28 days after the second AZD1222 dose. CDR3: CAWSRGAIYEQYF. The CDR3 nucleotides read TGTGCCTGGAGTCGGGGAGCGATTTACGAGCAGTACTTC.